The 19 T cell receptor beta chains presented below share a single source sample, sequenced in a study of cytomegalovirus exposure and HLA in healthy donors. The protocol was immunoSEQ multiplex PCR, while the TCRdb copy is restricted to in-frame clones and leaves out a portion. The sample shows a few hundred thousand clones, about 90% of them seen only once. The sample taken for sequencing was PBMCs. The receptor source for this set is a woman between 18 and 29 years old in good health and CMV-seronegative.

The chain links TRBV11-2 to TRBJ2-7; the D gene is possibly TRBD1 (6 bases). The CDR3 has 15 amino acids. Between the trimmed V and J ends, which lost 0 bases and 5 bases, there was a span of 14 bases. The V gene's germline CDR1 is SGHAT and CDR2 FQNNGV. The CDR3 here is CASSLDLGQGNEQYV. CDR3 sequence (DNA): TGTGCCAGCAGCTTAGATCTGGGGCAGGGGAACGAGCAGTACGTC.

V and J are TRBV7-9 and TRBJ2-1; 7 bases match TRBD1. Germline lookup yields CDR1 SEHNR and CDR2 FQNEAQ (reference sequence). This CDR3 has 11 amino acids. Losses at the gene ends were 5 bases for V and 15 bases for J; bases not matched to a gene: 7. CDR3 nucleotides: TGTGCCAGCAGCCCGACAGGGTTGGGGTTCTTC. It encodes CASSPTGLGFF.

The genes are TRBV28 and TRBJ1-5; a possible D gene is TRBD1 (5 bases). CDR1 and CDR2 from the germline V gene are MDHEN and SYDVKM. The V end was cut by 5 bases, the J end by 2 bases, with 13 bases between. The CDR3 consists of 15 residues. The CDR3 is CASSPQGWGNQPQHF. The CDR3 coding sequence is TGTGCCAGCAGTCCCCAGGGATGGGGCAATCAGCCCCAGCATTTT.

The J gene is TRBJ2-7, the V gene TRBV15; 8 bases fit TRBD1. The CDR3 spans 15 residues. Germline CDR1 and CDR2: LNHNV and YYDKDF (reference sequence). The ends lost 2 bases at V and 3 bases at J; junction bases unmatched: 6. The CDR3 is CATSRRDRQNYEQYF. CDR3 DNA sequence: TGTGCCACCAGCAGAAGGGACAGGCAGAACTACGAGCAGTACTTC.

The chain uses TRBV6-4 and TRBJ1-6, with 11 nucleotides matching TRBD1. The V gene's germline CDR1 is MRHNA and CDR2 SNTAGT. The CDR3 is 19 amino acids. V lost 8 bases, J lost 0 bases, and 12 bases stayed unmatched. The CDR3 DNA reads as TGTGCCAGCTTACCGGGACAGGGGGATAAGGGCTCCTATAATTCACCCCTCCACTTT. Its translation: CASLPGQGDKGSYNSPLHF.

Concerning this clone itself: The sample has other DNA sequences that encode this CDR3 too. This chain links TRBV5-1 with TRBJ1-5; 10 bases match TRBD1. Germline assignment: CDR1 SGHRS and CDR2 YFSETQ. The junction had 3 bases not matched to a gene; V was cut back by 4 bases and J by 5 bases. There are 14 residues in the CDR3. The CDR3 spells CASSRTGGDQPQHF. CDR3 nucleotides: TGCGCCAGCAGCAGGACAGGGGGTGATCAGCCCCAGCATTTT.

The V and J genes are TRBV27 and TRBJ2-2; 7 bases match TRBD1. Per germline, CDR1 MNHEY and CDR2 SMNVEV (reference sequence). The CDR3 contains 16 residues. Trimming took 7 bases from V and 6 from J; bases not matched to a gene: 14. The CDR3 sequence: CASTITTRGGPGELFF. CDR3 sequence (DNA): TGTGCCAGCACTATAACAACTCGAGGGGGCCCCGGGGAGCTGTTTTTT.

CDR3 protein: CAISELGGGYTF. DNA of the CDR3: TGTGCCATCAGTGAGTTAGGGGGCGGCTACACCTTC. This chain joins TRBV10-3 and TRBJ1-2; 7 bases match TRBD1. Germline V CDR1 and CDR2: ENHRY, SYGVKD. The V gene end was trimmed by 1 base and the J gene end by 8 bases; junction bases not matched to a gene: 1. The CDR3 has 12 residues.

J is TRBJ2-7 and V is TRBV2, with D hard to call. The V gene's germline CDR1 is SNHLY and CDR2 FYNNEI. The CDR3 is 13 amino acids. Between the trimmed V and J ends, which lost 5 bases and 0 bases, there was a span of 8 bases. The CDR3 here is CASSFGSSYEQYF. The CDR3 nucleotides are TGTGCCAGCAGTTTCGGGTCCTCCTACGAGCAGTACTTC.

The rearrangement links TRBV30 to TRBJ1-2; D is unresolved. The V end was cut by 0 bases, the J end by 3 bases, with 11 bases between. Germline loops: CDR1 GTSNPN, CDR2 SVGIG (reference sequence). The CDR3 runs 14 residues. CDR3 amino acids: CAWSVFAGDYGYTF. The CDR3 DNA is TGTGCCTGGAGTGTATTTGCGGGCGACTATGGCTACACCTTC.

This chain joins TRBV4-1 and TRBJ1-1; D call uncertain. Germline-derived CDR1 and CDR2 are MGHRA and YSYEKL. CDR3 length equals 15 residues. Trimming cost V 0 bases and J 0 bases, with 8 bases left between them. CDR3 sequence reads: CASSQESNMNTEAFF. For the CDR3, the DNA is TGCGCCAGCAGCCAAGAGAGTAATATGAACACTGAAGCTTTCTTT.

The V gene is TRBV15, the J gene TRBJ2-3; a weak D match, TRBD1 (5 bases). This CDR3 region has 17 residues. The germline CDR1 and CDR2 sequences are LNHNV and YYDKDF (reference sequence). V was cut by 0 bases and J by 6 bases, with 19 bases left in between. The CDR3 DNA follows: TGTGCCACCAGCAGAGATTTGCCGGCAGGGCGTCAGGATACGCAGTATTTT. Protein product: CATSRDLPAGRQDTQYF. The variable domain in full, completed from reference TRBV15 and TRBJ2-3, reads DAMVIQNPRYQVTQFGKPVTLSCSQTLNHNVMYWYQQKSSQAPKLLFHYYDKDFNNEADTPDNFQSRRPNTSFCFLDIRSPGLGDTAMYLCATSRDLPAGRQDTQYFGPGTRLTVL.

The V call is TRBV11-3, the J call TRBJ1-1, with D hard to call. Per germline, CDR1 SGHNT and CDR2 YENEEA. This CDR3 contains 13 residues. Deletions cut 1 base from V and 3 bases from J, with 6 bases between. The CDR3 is CASSLGGDTEAFF. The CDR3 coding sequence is TGTGCCAGCAGCTTAGGAGGAGACACTGAAGCTTTCTTT.

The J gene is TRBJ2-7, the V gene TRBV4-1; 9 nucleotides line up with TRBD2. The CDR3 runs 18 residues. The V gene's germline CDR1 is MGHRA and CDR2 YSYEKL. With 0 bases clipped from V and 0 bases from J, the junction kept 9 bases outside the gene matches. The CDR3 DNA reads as TGCGCCAGCAGCCAAGATCCTAGGCTAGCGGGGAGCTCCTACGAGCAGTACTTC. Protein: CASSQDPRLAGSSYEQYF.

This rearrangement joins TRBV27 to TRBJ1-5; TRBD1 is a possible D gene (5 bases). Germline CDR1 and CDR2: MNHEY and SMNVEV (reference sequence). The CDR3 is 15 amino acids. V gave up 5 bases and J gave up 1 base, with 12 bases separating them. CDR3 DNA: TGTGCCAGCAGTAGAACAGGTATGAGCAATCAGCCCCAGCATTTT. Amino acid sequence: CASSRTGMSNQPQHF.

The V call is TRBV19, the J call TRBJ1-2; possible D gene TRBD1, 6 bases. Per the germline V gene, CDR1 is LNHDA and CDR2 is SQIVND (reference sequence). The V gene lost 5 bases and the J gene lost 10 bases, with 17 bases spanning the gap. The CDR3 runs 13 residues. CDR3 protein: CASSVIGQSVYTF. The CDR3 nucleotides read TGTGCCAGTAGTGTTATTGGACAGAGCGTCTACACCTTC.

The CDR3 here is CASSLGTSGSYEQYF. CDR3 DNA sequence: TGTGCCAGCAGCTTAGGAACTAGCGGGAGCTACGAGCAGTACTTC. The chain recombines TRBV11-3 with TRBJ2-7, with 11 nucleotides matching TRBD2. This CDR3 is built from 15 residues. CDR1 and CDR2 (germline): SGHNT, YENEEA. V dropped 1 base and J dropped 3; count of bases not matched to a gene: 2.

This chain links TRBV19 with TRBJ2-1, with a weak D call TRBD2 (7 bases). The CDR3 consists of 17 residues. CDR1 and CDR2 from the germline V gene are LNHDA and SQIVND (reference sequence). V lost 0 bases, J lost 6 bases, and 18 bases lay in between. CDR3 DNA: TGTGCCAGTAGTATAGACAGGGGAGGGGTCCCTCTCAATGAGCAGTTCTTC. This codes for CASSIDRGGVPLNEQFF. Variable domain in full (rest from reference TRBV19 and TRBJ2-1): DGGITQSPKYLFRKEGQNVTLSCEQNLNHDAMYWYRQDPGQGLRLIYYSQIVNDFQKGDIAEGYSVSREKKESFPLTVTSAQKNPTAFYLCASSIDRGGVPLNEQFFGPGTRLTVL.

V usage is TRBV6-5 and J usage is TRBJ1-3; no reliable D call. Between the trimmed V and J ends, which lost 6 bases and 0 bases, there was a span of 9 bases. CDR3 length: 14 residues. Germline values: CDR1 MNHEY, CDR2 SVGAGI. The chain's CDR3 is CASREGHSGNTIYF. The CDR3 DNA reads TGTGCCAGCAGGGAGGGCCACTCTGGAAACACCATATATTTT.